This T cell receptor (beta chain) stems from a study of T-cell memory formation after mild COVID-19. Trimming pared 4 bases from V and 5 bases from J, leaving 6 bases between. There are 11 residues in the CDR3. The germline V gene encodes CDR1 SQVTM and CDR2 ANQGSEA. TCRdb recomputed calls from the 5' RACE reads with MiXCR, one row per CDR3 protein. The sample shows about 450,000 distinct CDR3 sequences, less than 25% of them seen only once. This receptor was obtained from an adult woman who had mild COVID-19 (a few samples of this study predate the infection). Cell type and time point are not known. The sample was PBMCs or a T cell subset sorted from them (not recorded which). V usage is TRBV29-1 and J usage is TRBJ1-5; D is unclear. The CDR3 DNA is TGCAGCGTTGGTTCGGATCAGCCCCAGCATTTT. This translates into CSVGSDQPQHF. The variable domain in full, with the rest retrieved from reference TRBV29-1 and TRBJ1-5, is SAVISQKPSRDICQRGTSLTIQCQVDSQVTMMFWYRQQPGQSLTLIATANQGSEATYESGFVIDKFPISRPNLTFSTLTVSNMSPEDSSIYLCSVGSDQPQHFGDGTRLSIL.